The clone carrying this T cell receptor beta chain has only a few counts. Its antigen is as yet unknown. The investigators reverse transcribed all of the isolated RNA, so they sequenced expressed TCRB transcripts. The method was immunoSEQ multiplex PCR; TCRdb's version includes in-frame clones alone and lacks a portion of them. The sample yields almost 350,000 clones, approximately 8.2% seen once. This sample was included in a study of beta chain features in type 1 diabetes. Study outcomes and limitations: Patients with Type 1 diabetes showed moderately but significantly shorter TCRB CDR3s in all four CD4+ subsets.

CDR3 length: 14 amino acids. J lost 6 bases, V lost 6 bases, and 9 bases had no gene match. CDR1 is SGHVS, CDR2 FQNEAQ, per germline. The chain recombines TRBV7-8 with TRBJ2-7, with 9 nucleotides matching TRBD2. The material sequenced was central memory CD4+ T cells from blood. The sequence was obtained from a woman in her late teens or twenties in good health. The CDR3 reads CASSASGTRGEQYF. The CDR3 nucleotides read TGTGCCAGCAGTGCTAGCGGGACGCGCGGCGAGCAGTACTTC.